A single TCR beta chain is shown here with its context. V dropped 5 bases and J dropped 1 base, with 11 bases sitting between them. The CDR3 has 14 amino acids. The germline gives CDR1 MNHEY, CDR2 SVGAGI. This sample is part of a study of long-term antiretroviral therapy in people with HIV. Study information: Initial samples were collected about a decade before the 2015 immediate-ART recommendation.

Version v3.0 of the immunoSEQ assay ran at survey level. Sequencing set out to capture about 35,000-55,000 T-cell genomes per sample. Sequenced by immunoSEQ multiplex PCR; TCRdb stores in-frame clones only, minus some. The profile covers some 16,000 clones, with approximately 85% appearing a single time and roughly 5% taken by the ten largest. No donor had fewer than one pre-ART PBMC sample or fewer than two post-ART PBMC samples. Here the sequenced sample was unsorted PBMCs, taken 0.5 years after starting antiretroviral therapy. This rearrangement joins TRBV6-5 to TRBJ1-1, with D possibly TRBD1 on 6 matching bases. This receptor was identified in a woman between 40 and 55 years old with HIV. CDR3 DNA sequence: TGTGCCAGCAGTCGTCCACAGGGGAACACTGAAGCTTTCTTT. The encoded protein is CASSRPQGNTEAFF.